Below are 17 T cell receptor beta chains sequenced from a single sample in a study of CD8 T cells in Susac syndrome (dated by TCRdb to between 2018 and 2020). The library was generated by the immunoSEQ multiplex PCR assay. RNA was extracted using the RNeasy kit, and about 0.5 to 1 ug of the RNA was reverse transcribed with random hexamers. The public reads were reanalyzed by TCRdb: fastp trimming at Q25, MiXCR alignment, in-frame beta chains only. Entries that share a CDR3 protein sequence are merged under the most common genes and DNA. Within this sample are over 120,000 distinct CDR3 sequences, with approximately 95% of them counted one time only. The biggest ten clones account for 0.13% to 0.15% of the sample. Sequenced input: CD4+ T cells from PBMCs. All receptors derive from a human donor with Susac syndrome.

This chain uses TRBV30 with TRBJ1-1; the D gene is possibly TRBD1 (6 bases). This CDR3 region has 13 residues. Germline V gene lookup returns CDR1 GTSNPN and CDR2 SVGIG (reference sequence). Between the trimmed V and J ends, which lost 3 bases and 0 bases, there was a span of 8 bases. The CDR3 DNA reads as TGTGCCTGGAGCGGACAGATGAACACTGAAGCTTTCTTT. This sequence encodes CAWSGQMNTEAFF.

The chain links TRBV7-2 to TRBJ2-5; D gene ambiguous. Deletions cut 0 bases from V and 5 bases from J, with 10 bases between. The germline gives CDR1 SGHTA, CDR2 FQGNSA. The CDR3 totals 14 residues. The CDR3 here is CASSLAQRLETQYF. The CDR3 DNA reads TGTGCCAGCAGCTTAGCGCAGAGGTTGGAGACCCAGTACTTC.

The gene calls are TRBV7-8 and TRBJ1-3, with D possibly TRBD1 on 5 matching bases. This CDR3 comprises 17 residues. Germline loops: CDR1 SGHVS, CDR2 FQNEAQ. The germline V and J ends were trimmed by 6 bases and 0 bases, with 18 bases remaining between them. The CDR3 bases are TGTGCCAGCAGTCCCTTTGCCGGGGCAGACTCTGGAAACACCATATATTTT. This sequence encodes CASSPFAGADSGNTIYF.

The chain is built from TRBV12-3 or TRBV12-4 and TRBJ1-2, with a weak D call TRBD1 (6 bases). The CDR3 contains 15 residues. With 5 bases removed from V and 4 bases from J, the gap between germline ends came to 17 bases. The CDR3 DNA is TGTGCCAGCAGTGTCGGACAGATTTGGACCTATGGCTACACCTTC. This gives the protein CASSVGQIWTYGYTF.

This clonotype was found once. The V call is TRBV7-9, the J call TRBJ1-1; D is ambiguous. V lost 2 bases and J lost 2, with 9 bases in between. The CDR3 is 14 amino acids. Germline V lookup: CDR1 SEHNR, CDR2 FQNEAQ (reference sequence). The CDR3 loop reads CASSLLTGNTEAFF. DNA for the CDR3: TGTGCCAGCAGCTTATTAACGGGAAACACTGAAGCTTTCTTT.

V and J are TRBV15 and TRBJ1-4; the D gene is possibly TRBD1 (5 bases). CDR3 length: 17 residues. Germline V gives CDR1 LNHNV, CDR2 YYDKDF (reference sequence). V lost 0 bases and J lost 0, with 11 bases in between. CDR3: CATSRDFRAATNEKLFF. CDR3 in DNA: TGTGCCACCAGCAGAGATTTCAGGGCCGCAACTAATGAAAAACTGTTTTTT.

The table lists this clonotype with a count of one. The chain carries TRBV20-1 and TRBJ2-5; tentative D call: TRBD2 (7 bases). In germline, CDR1 is DFQATT, CDR2 SNEGSKA (reference sequence). This CDR3 is built from 14 residues. The V end was cut by 0 bases, the J end by 4 bases, with 12 bases between. CDR3 bases: TGCAGTGCTAGAGATGGGGGGGGCCCAGAGACCCAGTACTTC. It codes for CSARDGGGPETQYF.

Only a few counts were recorded for this clonotype. CDR3 in DNA: TGTGCCAGCAGTCTAGCGGGCCAGCAAGAGACCCAGTACTTC. The encoded protein is CASSLAGQQETQYF. The chain carries TRBV6-6 and TRBJ2-5, with 8 bases lining up with TRBD2. Germline CDR1 is MNHNY and CDR2 is SVGAGI (reference sequence). This CDR3 has 14 amino acids. J gave up 2 bases and V 5 bases, and 4 bases lay outside the gene matches.

The chain combines TRBV5-6 with TRBJ2-5; D may match TRBD1 or TRBD2 (5 bases each). The CDR3 runs to 13 residues. V was pared by 7 bases and J by 5 bases, with 15 bases between. CDR1 SGHDT and CDR2 YYEEEE come from the germline V gene. As DNA, the CDR3 is TGTGCCAGCGCTAACGGGGCAAGGGAGACCCAGTACTTC. The encoded protein is CASANGARETQYF.

The chain employs TRBV4-2 and TRBJ2-1, with TRBD1 as a possible D gene (5 bases). In germline, CDR1 is LGHNA, CDR2 YNFKEQ. This CDR3 contains 17 residues. Trimming took off 0 bases at V and 2 bases at J, with 14 bases between the two ends. CDR3 sequence: CASSQDGATGAYNEQFF. CDR3 bases: TGTGCCAGCAGCCAAGATGGGGCCACTGGGGCCTACAATGAGCAGTTCTTC.

This chain joins TRBV24-1 and TRBJ2-2; D assignment may be TRBD1 or TRBD2 (5 bases each). The V and J ends lost 12 bases and 4 bases respectively, with 17 bases between them. The CDR3 sequence is 14 residues long. Looked up from germline, CDR1 is KGHDR and CDR2 is SFDVKD. CDR3 nucleotides: TGTGCCGTAGGCCGGTCAGGGAGCACCGGGGAGCTGTTTTTT. This codes for CAVGRSGSTGELFF.

The V gene is TRBV29-1, the J gene TRBJ1-1; possible D gene TRBD1, 5 bases. CDR1 and CDR2 (germline): SQVTM, ANQGSEA. Trimming stripped 3 bases from V and 1 base from J, with 9 bases between. This CDR3 spans 13 amino acids. The CDR3 coding sequence is TGCAGCGTTGAGGGGCAGACGAACACTGAAGCTTTCTTT. Protein: CSVEGQTNTEAFF. The full variable domain, completed using reference TRBV29-1 and TRBJ1-1, is SAVISQKPSRDICQRGTSLTIQCQVDSQVTMMFWYRQQPGQSLTLIATANQGSEATYESGFVIDKFPISRPNLTFSTLTVSNMSPEDSSIYLCSVEGQTNTEAFFGQGTRLTVV.

This sequence joins TRBV5-1 and TRBJ2-2; 9 nucleotides match TRBD2. With 3 bases clipped from V and 2 bases from J, the junction kept 8 bases outside the gene matches. The V gene's germline CDR1 is SGHRS and CDR2 YFSETQ. This CDR3 contains 17 residues. The CDR3 DNA is TGCGCCAGCAGCTCCGCAGCGGGAGGCCTCAACACCGGGGAGCTGTTTTTT. This sequence encodes CASSSAAGGLNTGELFF.

The genes are TRBV2 and TRBJ2-1; no firm D call. Per germline, CDR1 SNHLY and CDR2 FYNNEI. Trimming cost V 2 bases and J 8 bases, with 7 bases left between them. This CDR3 region has 12 residues. The CDR3 protein is CASSEKGDEQFF. The CDR3 DNA follows: TGTGCCAGCAGTGAAAAGGGCGATGAGCAGTTCTTC.

The CDR3 protein is CSARGGGLNIQYF. CDR3 sequence (DNA): TGCAGTGCTAGGGGCGGGGGCTTAAACATTCAGTACTTC. The genes are TRBV20-1 and TRBJ2-4; tentative D call: TRBD2 (7 bases). This CDR3 has 13 residues. The V gene's germline CDR1 is DFQATT and CDR2 SNEGSKA (reference sequence). V gave up 3 bases and J gave up 6 bases, with 12 bases separating them.

The gene calls are TRBV20-1 and TRBJ2-7; perhaps TRBD2 as D (5 bases). CDR1 and CDR2 from the germline V gene are DFQATT and SNEGSKA (reference sequence). With 5 bases removed from V and 0 bases from J, the gap between germline ends came to 14 bases. CDR3 size: 14 residues. The DNA for the CDR3 is TGCAGTGCTCCAGGACTCATTAGCTCCTACGAGCAGTACTTC. This sequence encodes CSAPGLISSYEQYF.

The sample holds one count of this clonotype. The rearrangement joins TRBV28 to TRBJ2-3; no reliable D call. There are 15 residues in the CDR3. Germline lookup yields CDR1 MDHEN and CDR2 SYDVKM. Between the trimmed V and J ends, which lost 2 bases and 2 bases, there was a span of 11 bases. CDR3 nucleotide sequence: TGTGCCAGCAGTTTAGGGCAGGCCTACACAGATACGCAGTATTTT. This translates into CASSLGQAYTDTQYF.